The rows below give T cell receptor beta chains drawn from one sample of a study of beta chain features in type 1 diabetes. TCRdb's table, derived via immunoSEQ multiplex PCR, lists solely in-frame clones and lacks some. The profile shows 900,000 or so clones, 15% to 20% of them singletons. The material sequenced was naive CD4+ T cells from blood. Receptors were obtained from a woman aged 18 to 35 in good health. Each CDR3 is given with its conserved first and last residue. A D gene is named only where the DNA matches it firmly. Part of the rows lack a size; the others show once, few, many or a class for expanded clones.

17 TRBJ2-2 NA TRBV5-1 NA CASSPGNRATYTGELFF TGCGCCAGCAGCCCGGGGAACAGGGCCACTTACACCGGGGAGCTGTTTTTT
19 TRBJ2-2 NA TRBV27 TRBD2 CASSLQATSGRAGTGELFF TGTGCCAGCAGTTTACAAGCGACTAGCGGGAGGGCGGGCACCGGGGAGCTGTTTTTT
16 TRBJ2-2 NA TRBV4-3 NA CASSQARLPNTGELFF TGCGCCAGCAGCCAAGCGAGGCTTCCGAACACCGGGGAGCTGTTTTTT
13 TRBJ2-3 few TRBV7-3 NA CASSPHITDTQYF TGTGCCAGCAGCCCCCATATTACAGATACGCAGTATTTT
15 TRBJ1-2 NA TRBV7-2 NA CASSLDSLANYGYTF TGTGCCAGCAGCTTGGACAGCTTAGCTAACTATGGCTACACCTTC
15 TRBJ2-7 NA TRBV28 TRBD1 CASTGPGTGDYEQYF TGTGCCAGCACTGGTCCCGGGACAGGGGATTACGAGCAGTACTTC
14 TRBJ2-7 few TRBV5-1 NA CASSYQESSYEQYF TGCGCCAGCAGCTACCAGGAGAGCTCCTACGAGCAGTACTTC
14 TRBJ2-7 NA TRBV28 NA CASRLGQTPYEQYF TGTGCCAGCAGGCTGGGACAAACTCCCTACGAGCAGTACTTC
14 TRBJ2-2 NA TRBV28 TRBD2 CASRVGGPTGELFF TGTGCCAGCAGAGTGGGAGGGCCCACCGGGGAGCTGTTTTTT
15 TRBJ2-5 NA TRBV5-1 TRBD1 CASSYGQGVRETQYF TGCGCCAGCAGCTACGGACAGGGGGTACGAGAGACCCAGTACTTC
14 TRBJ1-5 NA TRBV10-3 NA CAISESGPSQPQHF TGTGCCATCAGTGAGTCAGGCCCCTCTCAGCCCCAGCATTTT
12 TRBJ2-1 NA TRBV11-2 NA CASSPSRDEQFF TGTGCCAGCAGCCCCAGCCGGGATGAGCAGTTCTTC